This TCR beta chain was recorded in a study of T cell responses to AZD1222 COVID-19 vaccine. This clone appeared a few times. Clones were sequenced by immunoSEQ multiplex PCR, and TCRdb holds only the in-frame ones, with some missing. Among 150,000 or so clones listed, 70% to 90% were seen once. V lost 0 bases and J 8 bases, leaving 20 bases between the germline ends. The CDR3 runs 16 residues. Looked up from germline, CDR1 is SGHNT and CDR2 is YYREEE (reference sequence). V usage is TRBV5-4 and J usage is TRBJ1-2, with a weak D call TRBD1 (5 bases). The clonotype originates from an adult who received the MenACWY meningococcal vaccine as a control. Sequences were derived from peripheral blood, sampled 28 days after the second dose of the MenACWY control vaccine. The CDR3 DNA reads as TGTGCCAGCAGCTTGGCGATGGGAGGGGAGAAATACGGCTACACCTTC. This encodes CASSLAMGGEKYGYTF.